The source of this T cell receptor (beta chain) is a study of long-term antiretroviral therapy in people with HIV. Sequencing used immunoSEQ v3.0 at survey level. Some clones are missing from TCRdb's copy, which holds only in-frame ones; the method was immunoSEQ multiplex PCR. The table has 25,000 to 35,000 clones, roughly 89% seen once. Findings and limits, study-wide: Those clones which expanded before ART made up the dominant part of the repertoire at all time points.

Germline CDR1 reads KGHSH; CDR2 reads LQKENI. Germline trimming cut 4 bases from V and 0 bases from J; bases unmatched to any gene: 8. This CDR3 is built from 16 residues. Regarding this clone: The antigen remains unidentified.

The TCR comes from a woman between 18 and 30 years old with HIV. This specimen consisted of unsorted PBMCs, obtained 1.8 years after starting antiretroviral therapy. This chain connects TRBV18 to TRBJ1-1, with 7 bases lining up with TRBD1. The CDR3 region is CASSLETGRVNTEAFF. The CDR3 region has the DNA TGTGCCAGCTCACTGGAGACAGGGAGAGTGAACACTGAAGCTTTCTTT.